This TCR beta chain was obtained from a study of cytomegalovirus exposure and HLA in healthy donors (dated by TCRdb to the late 2010s). As for the study more broadly: In an earlier analysis of 450 to 750 of the donors, 276 Gb of sequence data and 90 million to 130 million unique TCR beta sequences from roughly 180 million T cells were reported. Donor age, sex, ethnicity and CMV serostatus were collected together with the repertoire data. The genetic ancestry cluster associated with self-reported Caucasian donors included 81% of the 300 to 400 genotyped donors. A later analysis re-analyzed previously published TCR beta repertoires from 666 donors and added high-resolution HLA genotyping to study TCR occurrence patterns. Class I and class II HLA loci were covered by the typing at four-digit resolution. The study profiled the T cell repertoires of 500 to 800 subjects by immunosequencing and related them to cytomegalovirus serostatus. Roughly 320 gigabases of sequencing data and 70 million to 100 million unique TCR sequences made up an early release that covered about 640 HLA-typed donors. Along with the roughly 700-subject first cohort, a separate validation cohort of around 120 different subjects was used. To decide whether each TCR beta V gene segment behaved as functional or pseudogenic, an earlier analysis of 587 of the donors relied on high-throughput TCR beta sequencing. Among about 390 genotyped donors of the cohort, an average of around 240,000 unique TCR beta nucleotide sequences were sequenced per donor, 15% to 20% of them non-productive. In the later analysis, no new phenotypic data were used to find candidate immune exposures; instead, reliance was placed on TCR beta sequences and their occurrence across donors. To predict cytomegalovirus infection status, the study brought together high-throughput TCR immunosequencing, statistical association of individual TCRs with disease status, and machine learning. All discovery cohort repertoires had been generated using a single sequencing platform. Typing coverage varied by locus: roughly 629-640 donors for A, B, C, DRB1 and DQB1; some 520 for DQA1; over 600 for DPA1; 400 to 480 for DPB1. Roughly five DR-DQ haplotypes were treated as single units for association and clustering because of strong linkage in the cohort. In a later genetic analysis, genome-wide SNP genotypes for about three fifths of the roughly 670 donors were used, and that subset was treated as a discovery cohort. The aim of the study was to test whether cataloging public T cell receptors could identify signatures of past pathogen exposure.

The method behind the library was the immunoSEQ multiplex PCR assay. For the multiplex PCR, a mixture combining 60 forward primers for TCR Vbeta segments and 13 reverse primers for TCR Jbeta segments was used. The CDR3 region of rearranged TCR beta genes was amplified from genomic DNA by a multiplex PCR assay. The Illumina HiSeq System was used to sequence the amplified TCR beta libraries as 87-base-pair reads. On the study's bioinformatics: A later analysis counted about 80 million unique TCR beta chains across the 666 repertoires, and 10 million to 12 million of these chains were shared by at least two donors. To remove PCR and sequencing errors, raw reads were error-corrected and collapsed into unique sequences using a nearest-neighbor algorithm that merged closely related sequences. V, D and J gene segments were assigned by aligning CDR3 sequences to IMGT reference sequences. For a sequence to be retained, a match of at least six nucleotides to both a V gene segment and a J gene segment was required. Rearrangements were classified as productive when the CDR3 lacked stop codons and remained in frame with V and J, and all other rearrangements were classified as non-productive. Following IMGT convention, CDR3 was defined as the stretch from the second conserved V-encoded cysteine to the conserved J-encoded phenylalanine. The earlier analysis of a few hundred of the donors excluded any sequence lacking an unambiguous match to a single V gene segment. An earlier analysis of over 450 of the donors classified V segments as functional when productive rearrangements were above 56.7% and as segregating when the standard deviation between donors was above 5%. A statistical classification framework was built for diagnosing cytomegalovirus status from the catalog of TCR beta chain sequences. In a later analysis, TCR nucleotide sequences were compared against IMGT/GENE-DB human TR gene sequences so that V and J genes could be assigned. The TCRdist pipeline was used in a later analysis to assign CDR3 sequences and most-parsimonious VDJ recombination scenarios. In a later analysis, each TCR beta chain was defined by its CDR3 amino acid sequence together with its V-gene family, and reads without a unique V-gene family were excluded. To address suspected cross-contamination and a sequencing artifact, a later analysis removed 592 highly shared, low-generation-probability nucleotide sequences. In a later analysis, a clonal expansion index for each public chain was calculated from normalized within-repertoire ranks of inferred template counts. A later analysis computed generation probabilities with a VDJ recombination model fitted to out-of-frame rearrangements, and checked the results against IGoR. In a later analysis, hypergeometric tests were used to score TCR-TCR, TCR-HLA and TCR-CMV co-occurrence, with a repertoire-size bias correction applied to TCR pairs. A later analysis estimated false discovery rates by permuting HLA or CMV assignments 20 times. In a later analysis, co-occurring TCRs were grouped using DBSCAN, and TCRdist sequence similarity was added for clustering within HLA-allele-positive subsets. Repertoires with fewer than 30,000 or more than 120,000 public chains were left out of co-occurrence clustering, as were a handful of repertoires with anomalous nucleotide sharing. The immuneACCESS repertoire file appears here via TCRdb, limited to in-frame rearrangements. These files lack a portion of the clones; in checked studies, under half of the deficit traces to unresolved V genes, and the cause of the others is not known. The V and J calls and clone size are taken from that table; D and trimming were inferred from the DNA. Counted in this sample were some 150,000 clones; about 70% of them appeared once. The biggest ten clones account for 1.5% to 2% of the sample.

A remark on this clone: The antigen it binds to is not known. No much larger clone is present one base from it, and per-base qualities are unavailable.

In total, more than 500 healthy bone marrow donors made up the cohort. Cohort members were all nominally healthy when sampled, although unrecorded immune exposures were likely present. The donor was CMV seronegative and was included in the group of several hundred seronegative cohort members. A peripheral blood sample was collected from each donor, and TCR beta sequencing was performed on peripheral blood mononuclear cells. The Qiagen DNeasy Blood Extraction Kit was used to extract genomic DNA from the blood cell samples. Broad study findings and their caveats: Strong co-occurrence of HLA alleles, especially DR and DQ, made assigning TCR associations to individual alleles difficult. In a later analysis, most CMV-associated TCR beta chains were found to appear HLA-restricted, with HLA associations seemingly driven largely by CMV exposure. Most TCR sequences were observed very rarely across donors, whereas some public TCRs were present in many individuals. Because HLA typing was unavailable for some donors at each locus, only the typed subset was used in association tests. In a later analysis, TCR association rates were found to vary across HLA loci, with the most associated TCRs seen for DRB1 alleles and the fewest for HLA-C alleles. The classifier was reported to diagnose cytomegalovirus status with high specificity and sensitivity in both the original and validation cohorts. In vitro tests confirmed that a few of the cytomegalovirus-associated TCR beta chains recognize cytomegalovirus antigens. A cluster of highly shared sequence variants was judged likely to be a technical artifact of the sequencing pipeline. The study listed 150 to 200 TCR beta chains as associated with cytomegalovirus. Linkage disequilibrium might explain the correlated functional status among segregating V segments, but an unknown experimental factor could not be excluded. A later analysis reported that several top co-occurrence clusters appeared linked to parvovirus B19, influenza, CMV and Epstein-Barr virus. A further reported finding was that TCR beta sequences accurately predicted the HLA-A and HLA-B alleles for most subjects in the first cohort. According to the authors, the approach could potentially be generalized to other disease states and immunological phenotypes. A later analysis associated 15,000 to 20,000 TCR beta sequences with specific HLA alleles at a false discovery rate of 0.05. The earlier analysis of a few hundred of the donors excluded approximately 17 rarely observed V segments, including chromosome 9 orphons, because counts were too low. In this cohort, only TCR beta chains were sequenced, and detectable features were limited by the absence of alpha or paired-chain data. For the cohort, immune exposure information was limited to CMV serostatus. Sequencing depth was assumed to be roughly uniform across donors in the presence/absence analyses, though that assumption may not hold. A later genetic analysis associated a missense DCLRE1C variant with V-gene and J-gene trimming of TCR beta chains, and an independent cohort replicated the association. In an earlier analysis of several hundred of the donors, most TCR beta V segments were observed in productive rearrangements about 87% or about 30% of the time, broadly matching IMGT annotations. Some IMGT-functional V segments, including TRBV6-2 and TRBV6-3, could not be distinguished by the 87-base-pair reads and were therefore excluded. Compared with equally common non-associated chains, HLA-associated TCR beta chains in a later analysis were more clonally expanded and had lower generation probabilities. According to a later genetic analysis, donors in an Asian-associated ancestry cluster had fewer N-insertions in productive TCRs than the approximately 650-donor mean.

The germline V gene gives CDR1 as ENHRY and CDR2 as SYGVKD. Trimmed from V: 6 bases; trimmed from J: 3 bases; junction bases lacking a gene match: 4. The CDR3 starts with the cysteine, ends with the phenylalanine, and has 14 residues. Of all the DNA, just the CDR3 is kept, 42 bases in frame from base 1. The rearrangement combines TRBV10-3 with TRBJ1-5; TRBD1 lines up with 8 middle nucleotides. Sequenced material: PBMCs. The TCR originated in a middle-aged woman in good health and CMV-seronegative. In nucleotide form, the sequence is TGTGCCATCAGCGGACAGGGCAACAATCAGCCCCAGCATTTT. Translated, it gives CAISGQGNNQPQHF.